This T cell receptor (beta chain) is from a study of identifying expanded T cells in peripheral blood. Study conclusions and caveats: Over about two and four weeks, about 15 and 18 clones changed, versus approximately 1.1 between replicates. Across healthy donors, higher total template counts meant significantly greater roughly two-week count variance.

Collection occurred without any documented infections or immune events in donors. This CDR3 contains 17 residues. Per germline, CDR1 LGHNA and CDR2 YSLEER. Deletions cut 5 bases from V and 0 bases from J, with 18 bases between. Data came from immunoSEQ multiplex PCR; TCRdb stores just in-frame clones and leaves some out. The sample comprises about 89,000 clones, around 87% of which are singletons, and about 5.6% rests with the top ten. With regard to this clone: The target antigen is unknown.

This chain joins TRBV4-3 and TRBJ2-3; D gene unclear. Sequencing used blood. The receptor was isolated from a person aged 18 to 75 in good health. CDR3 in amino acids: CASSRRLGVRSTDTQYF. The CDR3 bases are TGCGCCAGCAGCAGGCGTCTTGGGGTGAGGAGCACAGATACGCAGTATTTT.